Below are 30 T cell receptor beta chains sequenced from a single sample in a study of T cell changes during pregnancy in multiple sclerosis. The repertoire was sequenced with immunoSEQ multiplex PCR; TCRdb's copy has only in-frame clones and lacks some. The table lists approximately 33,000 clones, 88% of them singletons. Source: CD4+ T cells from peripheral blood mononuclear cells, taken in the first trimester of pregnancy. Every receptor here comes from a female donor in good health, enrolled as a control in a pregnancy study.

The chain has TRBV6-5 and TRBJ1-4, with TRBD1 matching over 7 bases. The V and J ends lost 6 bases and 4 bases, in that order; junction bases with no gene match: 5. This CDR3 region has 14 residues. Germline values: CDR1 MNHEY, CDR2 SVGAGI. The DNA for the CDR3 is TGTGCCAGCAGGAGGGGACAGATTAATGAAAAACTGTTTTTT. Its translation: CASRRGQINEKLFF.

The genes are TRBV5-1 and TRBJ2-6; D is unresolved. Trimming took off 6 bases at V and 0 bases at J, with 4 bases between the two ends. The CDR3 length is 13 residues. In germline, CDR1 is SGHRS, CDR2 YFSETQ. In DNA, the CDR3 is TGCGCCAGCACCATCTCTGGGGCCAACGTCCTGACTTTC. This encodes CASTISGANVLTF.

V usage is TRBV6-1 and J usage is TRBJ1-1; tentative D call: TRBD1 (5 bases). This CDR3 has 13 residues. V was pared by 5 bases and J by 2 bases, with 9 bases between. Germline-derived CDR1 and CDR2 are MNHNS and SASEGT. CDR3 sequence reads: CASSQGPNTEAFF. CDR3 sequence (DNA): TGTGCCAGCAGTCAGGGTCCCAACACTGAAGCTTTCTTT.

J is TRBJ2-2 and V is TRBV5-4, with TRBD2 identical over 12 bases. V was pared by 4 bases and J by 8 bases, with 9 bases of the junction left unmatched. This CDR3 is built from 16 residues. Germline V gene lookup returns CDR1 SGHNT and CDR2 YYREEE (reference sequence). CDR3 sequence (DNA): TGTGCCAGCAGCCACGGACGACTAGCGGGGGAAGGGGAGCTGTTTTTT. It encodes CASSHGRLAGEGELFF.

This clone was counted a single time. The gene calls are TRBV18 and TRBJ2-4, with 8 bases matching TRBD1. CDR3 size: 14 residues. V shed 4 bases, J shed 8 bases, and the junction held 7 bases outside the gene matches. Per the germline V gene, CDR1 is KGHSH and CDR2 is LQKENI. The CDR3 is CASSRTGQGDIQYF. The CDR3 DNA reads as TGTGCCAGCTCACGGACCGGACAGGGTGACATTCAGTACTTC.

The chain couples TRBV19 to TRBJ1-2; D possibly corresponds to TRBD1 (5 bases). The V and J ends lost 6 bases and 0 bases respectively, with 8 bases between them. This CDR3 comprises 13 residues. CDR1 and CDR2 (germline): LNHDA, SQIVND (reference sequence). DNA for the CDR3: TGTGCCAGTAGGGACATAACTAACTATGGCTACACCTTC. It specifies CASRDITNYGYTF.

This clone has a single count. V gene TRBV27 combines with J gene TRBJ2-3; 9 bases align to TRBD1. J lost 5 bases, V lost 0 bases, and 3 bases had no gene match. The CDR3 runs 15 residues. CDR1 is MNHEY, CDR2 SMNVEV, per germline (reference sequence). For the CDR3, the DNA is TGTGCCAGCAGTTTATCTGGGACAGGGTTAGATACGCAGTATTTT. Its translation is CASSLSGTGLDTQYF.

This rearrangement joins TRBV11-2 to TRBJ2-2; TRBD1 matches 9 bases. V lost 10 bases, J lost 3 bases, and 12 bases stayed unmatched. This CDR3 is 16 amino acids long. From germline, CDR1 is SGHAT and CDR2 FQNNGV. This chain's CDR3 is CATKVRDREDTGELFF. DNA for the CDR3: TGTGCCACCAAAGTCCGGGACAGGGAGGACACCGGGGAGCTGTTTTTT.

In its sample, this clone was seen a few times. The genes are TRBV29-1 and TRBJ1-1; D remains ambiguous. The CDR3 spans 13 residues. Germline V gives CDR1 SQVTM, CDR2 ANQGSEA. Trimming pared 2 bases from V and 4 bases from J, leaving 11 bases between. The CDR3 loop reads CSVESRLSTEAFF. The CDR3 nucleotides are TGCAGCGTTGAAAGTCGGTTGAGCACTGAAGCTTTCTTT.

The chain is built from TRBV6-5 and TRBJ2-1, with 11 positions matching TRBD2. CDR3 length equals 15 residues. V lost 5 bases to trimming and J lost 9 bases; unmatched junction nucleotides: 9. Looked up from germline, CDR1 is MNHEY and CDR2 is SVGAGI. For the CDR3, the DNA is TGTGCCAGCAGTCGTAGCGGGGGGGCTCCCGCTGAGCAGTTCTTC. Its protein product is CASSRSGGAPAEQFF.

The chain employs TRBV4-3 and TRBJ2-7; unclear D gene. Trimming removed 0 bases at V and 2 bases at J, with 5 bases between. The CDR3 has 13 amino acids. CDR1 is LGHNA and CDR2 is YSLEER in the germline V gene. CDR3 protein: CASSQDLPYEQYF. CDR3 nucleotide sequence: TGCGCCAGCAGCCAAGATCTCCCCTACGAGCAGTACTTC.

The chain employs TRBV5-1 and TRBJ1-1, with D perhaps TRBD1 (6 bases). The length of the CDR3 is 15 residues. Deletions cut 3 bases from V and 4 bases from J, with 16 bases between. Germline CDR1 is SGHRS and CDR2 is YFSETQ. CDR3: CASSSTGLGGTEAFF. DNA for the CDR3: TGCGCCAGCAGCTCTACAGGGCTGGGCGGCACTGAAGCTTTCTTT.

This chain joins TRBV27 and TRBJ2-2, with 9 nucleotides matching TRBD1. Per the germline V gene, CDR1 is MNHEY and CDR2 is SMNVEV (reference sequence). V trimming: 5 bases; J trimming: 7 bases; junction bases outside the gene matches: 11. There are 16 residues in the CDR3. The CDR3 DNA follows: TGTGCCAGCAGTGCAAACAGGGGGCTTGGAGGCGGGGAGCTGTTTTTT. This codes for CASSANRGLGGGELFF.

This chain joins TRBV7-9 and TRBJ1-5; the D gene is possibly TRBD1 (5 bases). The CDR3 loop spans 15 amino acids. Germline V gene data show CDR1 as SEHNR and CDR2 as FQNEAQ (reference sequence). V shed 2 bases and J shed 2 bases, with 10 bases lying between them. The DNA for the CDR3 is TGTGCCAGCAGCTTACATGCAGGGCGCAATCAGCCCCAGCATTTT. Translating it yields CASSLHAGRNQPQHF.

The chain carries TRBV19 and TRBJ1-2, with no clear D. Trimming stripped 5 bases from V and 1 base from J, with 11 bases between. The CDR3 consists of 14 residues. The germline gives CDR1 LNHDA, CDR2 SQIVND (reference sequence). The CDR3 DNA is TGTGCCAGTAGTGAAACAGCTTTTAACTATGGCTACACCTTC. Translation: CASSETAFNYGYTF.

The CDR3 DNA follows: TGTGCCAGCAGCACGGACAGAGCCTCTGGAAACACCATATATTTT. Translation gives CASSTDRASGNTIYF. The chain joins TRBV7-9 to TRBJ1-3; TRBD1 is a possible D gene (6 bases). Deletions cut 5 bases from V and 0 bases from J, with 11 bases between. Germline CDR1 and CDR2: SEHNR and FQNEAQ (reference sequence). The CDR3 has 15 residues.

As for this clone: Within the sample, other DNA sequences also encode this same CDR3. The V call is TRBV9, the J call TRBJ2-3; TRBD1 aligns across 9 bases. The V gene end was trimmed by 3 bases and the J gene end by 3 bases; junction bases not matched to a gene: 5. Germline V gene data show CDR1 as SGDLS and CDR2 as YYNGEE. The CDR3 is made up of 15 amino acids. DNA of the CDR3: TGTGCCAGCAGCGGGGGACAGGGAGGAACAGATACGCAGTATTTT. Protein: CASSGGQGGTDTQYF.

The gene calls are TRBV6-5 and TRBJ2-5, with a tentative D call TRBD2 (5 bases). The germline gives CDR1 MNHEY, CDR2 SVGAGI. Trimming left V 5 bases short and J 2 bases short, with 12 bases between. The CDR3 runs 14 residues. The CDR3, as DNA: TGTGCCAGCAGTAAACGGGGAGAACAAGAGACCCAGTACTTC. Residues: CASSKRGEQETQYF.

The genes are TRBV19 and TRBJ1-5, with D hard to call. V lost 5 bases, J lost 0 bases, and 8 bases lay in between. The germline CDR1 and CDR2 sequences are LNHDA and SQIVND (reference sequence). The CDR3 totals 14 residues. The CDR3 nucleotides read TGTGCCAGTAGTCCAGATTATAGCAATCAGCCCCAGCATTTT. Translated, it gives CASSPDYSNQPQHF.

V gene TRBV5-1 combines with J gene TRBJ2-7, with 9 positions matching TRBD1. Germline V CDR1 and CDR2: SGHRS, YFSETQ. The J segment lost 4 bases and the V segment lost 0 bases, leaving 8 bases of the junction unmatched. The CDR3 runs to 16 residues. The CDR3 here is CASSLAGGTGRYEQYF. CDR3 sequence (DNA): TGCGCCAGCAGCTTGGCCGGCGGGACAGGGCGGTACGAGCAGTACTTC.

This sequence joins TRBV6-1 and TRBJ1-5; TRBD1 matches 8 bases. Germline V lookup: CDR1 MNHNS, CDR2 SASEGT. The CDR3 is made up of 14 amino acids. With 3 bases clipped from V and 7 bases from J, the junction kept 5 bases outside the gene matches. The CDR3 is CASSDGQGSQPQHF. The CDR3 DNA sequence: TGTGCCAGCAGTGACGGACAGGGCAGCCAGCCCCAGCATTTT.

Written as DNA, the CDR3 is TGTGCCAGCAGCCCCGGGCAGGGCTATGGCTACACCTTC. It translates to CASSPGQGYGYTF. The chain recombines TRBV7-6 with TRBJ1-2; TRBD1 is a possible D gene (5 bases). Trimming cost V 5 bases and J 4 bases, with 11 bases left between them. CDR3 length: 13 amino acids. Per the germline V gene, CDR1 is SGHVS and CDR2 is FNYEAQ.

This clone appeared a few times. This chain links TRBV13 with TRBJ1-6; TRBD1 might be the D (5 bases). V lost 5 bases and J 9 bases, leaving 17 bases between the germline ends. CDR3 size: 15 residues. Germline V lookup: CDR1 PRHDT, CDR2 FYEKMQ (reference sequence). CDR3 coding DNA: TGTGCCAGCAGCCTCTCACGTGGGGCCGGTTCACCCCTCCACTTT. Translated: CASSLSRGAGSPLHF.

The chain has TRBV19 and TRBJ1-2, with D possibly matching TRBD1 (5 bases). The V gene lost 1 base and the J gene lost 3 bases, with 6 bases spanning the gap. The germline gives CDR1 LNHDA, CDR2 SQIVND (reference sequence). This CDR3 is 13 amino acids long. The CDR3 sequence is CASSIGRDYGYTF. CDR3 sequence (DNA): TGTGCCAGTAGTATAGGCAGGGACTATGGCTACACCTTC.

V is TRBV11-1 and J is TRBJ2-3; D not certain. Germline V gene lookup returns CDR1 SGHAT and CDR2 FQDESV (reference sequence). The CDR3 contains 14 residues. V was pared by 6 bases and J by 2 bases, with 12 bases between. The CDR3 nucleotides are TGTGCCAGCAGGCCGACGGAGTACACAGATACGCAGTATTTT. Protein product: CASRPTEYTDTQYF. Complete variable domain (other parts from reference TRBV11-1 and TRBJ2-3): EAEVAQSPRYKITEKSQAVAFWCDPISGHATLYWYRQILGQGPELLVQFQDESVVDDSQLPKDRFSAERLKGVDSTLKIQPAELGDSAMYLCASRPTEYTDTQYFGPGTRLTVL.

This sequence joins TRBV4-3 and TRBJ1-2, with TRBD1 as a possible D gene (6 bases). Trimming pared 4 bases from V and 5 bases from J, leaving 26 bases between. Germline V gene data show CDR1 as LGHNA and CDR2 as YSLEER. The CDR3 extends over 18 amino acids. The CDR3, as DNA: TGCGCCAGCAGCCTCCAGATTTCGGGGGGGGCATCGGGTTATGGCTACACCTTC. Protein product: CASSLQISGGASGYGYTF.

V usage is TRBV6-1 and J usage is TRBJ2-3; D perhaps matches TRBD1 (6 bases). The CDR3 runs 15 residues. V lost 6 bases and J 2 bases, leaving 15 bases between the germline ends. Germline lookup yields CDR1 MNHNS and CDR2 SASEGT. The CDR3, as DNA: TGTGCCAGCAGACCTGTAACAGGGCCCACAGATACGCAGTATTTT. Protein product: CASRPVTGPTDTQYF.

J is TRBJ2-7 and V is TRBV7-2, with 10 bases matching TRBD1. V dropped 3 bases and J dropped 0; count of bases not matched to a gene: 2. The germline gives CDR1 SGHTA, CDR2 FQGNSA. The CDR3 is 15 residues long. This CDR3 reads CASSFGTGDSYEQYF. The DNA of the CDR3 is TGTGCCAGCAGCTTCGGGACAGGGGACTCCTACGAGCAGTACTTC. Combining the CDR3 with reference TRBV7-2 and TRBJ2-7 gives the whole variable domain GAGVSQSPSNKVTEKGKDVELRCDPISGHTALYWYRQSLGQGLEFLIYFQGNSAPDKSGLPSDRFSAERTGGSVSTLTIQRTQQEDSAVYLCASSFGTGDSYEQYFGPGTRLTVT.

CDR3 sequence (DNA): TGTGCCAGCAGCTGGACAGATAATACGCAGTATTTT. It encodes CASSWTDNTQYF. The chain couples TRBV7-2 to TRBJ2-3, with D perhaps matching TRBD1 (6 bases). The V gene's germline CDR1 is SGHTA and CDR2 FQGNSA. Trimming removed 4 bases at V and 7 bases at J, with 9 bases between. The CDR3 is 12 amino acids.

The J gene is TRBJ1-2, the V gene TRBV7-9; D is unresolved. The germline V and J ends were trimmed by 4 bases and 8 bases, with 14 bases remaining between them. Germline V lookup: CDR1 SEHNR, CDR2 FQNEAQ (reference sequence). This CDR3 comprises 13 residues. The DNA of the CDR3 is TGTGCCAGCAGCTCACGGTCCTATTCAGGCTACACCTTC. Its protein product is CASSSRSYSGYTF.